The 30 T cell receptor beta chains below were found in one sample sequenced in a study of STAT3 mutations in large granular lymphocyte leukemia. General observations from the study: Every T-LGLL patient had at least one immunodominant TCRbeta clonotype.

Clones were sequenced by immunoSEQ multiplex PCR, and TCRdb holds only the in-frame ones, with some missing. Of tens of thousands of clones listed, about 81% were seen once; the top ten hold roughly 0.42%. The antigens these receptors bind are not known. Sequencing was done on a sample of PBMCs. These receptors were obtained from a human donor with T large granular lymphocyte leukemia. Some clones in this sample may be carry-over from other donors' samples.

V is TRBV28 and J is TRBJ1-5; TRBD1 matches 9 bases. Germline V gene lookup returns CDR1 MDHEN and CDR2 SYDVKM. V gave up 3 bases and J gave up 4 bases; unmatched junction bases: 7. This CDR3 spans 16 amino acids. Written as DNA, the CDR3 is TGTGCCAGCAGTTTCAGGGGGACAGGGAGGAATCAGCCCCAGCATTTT. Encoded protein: CASSFRGTGRNQPQHF.

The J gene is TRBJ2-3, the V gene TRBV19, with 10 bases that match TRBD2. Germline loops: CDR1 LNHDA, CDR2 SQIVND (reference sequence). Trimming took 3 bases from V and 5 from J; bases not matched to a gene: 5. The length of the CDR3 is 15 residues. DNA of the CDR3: TGTGCCAGTAGTATCCAGCGGGGGGGCCGAGATACGCAGTATTTT. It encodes CASSIQRGGRDTQYF.

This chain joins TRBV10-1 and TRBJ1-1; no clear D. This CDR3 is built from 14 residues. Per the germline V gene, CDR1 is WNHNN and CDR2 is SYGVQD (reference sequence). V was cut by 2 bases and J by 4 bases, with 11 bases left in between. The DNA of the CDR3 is TGCGCCAGCAGTGAGGCAGGCCCGGGCACTGAAGCTTTCTTT. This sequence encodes CASSEAGPGTEAFF.

CDR3 coding DNA: TGCGCCAGCAGCCAACTTCAGGGTAACACCATATATTTT. This encodes CASSQLQGNTIYF. The rearrangement links TRBV4-1 to TRBJ1-3; possibly TRBD1 for D (5 bases). CDR3 length equals 13 residues. V lost 2 bases and J lost 7, with 9 bases in between. The germline CDR1 and CDR2 sequences are MGHRA and YSYEKL.

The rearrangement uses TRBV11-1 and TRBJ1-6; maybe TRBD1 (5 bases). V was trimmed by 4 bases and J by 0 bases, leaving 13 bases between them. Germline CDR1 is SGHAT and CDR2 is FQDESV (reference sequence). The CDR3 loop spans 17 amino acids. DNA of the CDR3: TGTGCCAGCAGCTACAGTTGGGGGAGCTCCTATAATTCACCCCTCCACTTT. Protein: CASSYSWGSSYNSPLHF.

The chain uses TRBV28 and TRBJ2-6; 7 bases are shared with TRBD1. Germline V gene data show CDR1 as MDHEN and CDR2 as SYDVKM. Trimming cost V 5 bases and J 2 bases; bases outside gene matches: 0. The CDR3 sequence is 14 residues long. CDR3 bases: TGTGCCAGCAGTGGGACAGCTGGGGCCAACGTCCTGACTTTC. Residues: CASSGTAGANVLTF.

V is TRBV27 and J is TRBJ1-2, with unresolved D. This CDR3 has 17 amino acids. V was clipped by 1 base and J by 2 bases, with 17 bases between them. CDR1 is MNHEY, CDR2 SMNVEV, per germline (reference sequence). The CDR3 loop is CASSLFGERVSNYGYTF. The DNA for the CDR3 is TGTGCCAGCAGTTTATTTGGGGAACGGGTCTCGAACTATGGCTACACCTTC.

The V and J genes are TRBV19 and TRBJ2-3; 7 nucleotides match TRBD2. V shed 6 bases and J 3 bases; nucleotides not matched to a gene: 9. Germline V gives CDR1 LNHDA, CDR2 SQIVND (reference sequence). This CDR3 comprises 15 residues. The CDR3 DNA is TGTGCCAGTAGCGGGGGAGGGCGTAGGACAGATACGCAGTATTTT. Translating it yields CASSGGGRRTDTQYF.

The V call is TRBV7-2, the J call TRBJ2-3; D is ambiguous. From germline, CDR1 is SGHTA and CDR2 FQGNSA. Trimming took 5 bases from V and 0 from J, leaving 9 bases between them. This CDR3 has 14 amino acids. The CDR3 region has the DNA TGTGCCAGCAGCCCCGAGGTTAGCACAGATACGCAGTATTTT. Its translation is CASSPEVSTDTQYF.

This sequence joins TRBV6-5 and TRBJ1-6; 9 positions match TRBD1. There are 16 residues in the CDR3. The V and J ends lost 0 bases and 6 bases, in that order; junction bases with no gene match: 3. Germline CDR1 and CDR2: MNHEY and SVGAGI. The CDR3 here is CASSYSRTGANSPLHF. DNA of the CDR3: TGTGCCAGCAGTTACTCCCGGACAGGGGCTAATTCACCCCTCCACTTT.

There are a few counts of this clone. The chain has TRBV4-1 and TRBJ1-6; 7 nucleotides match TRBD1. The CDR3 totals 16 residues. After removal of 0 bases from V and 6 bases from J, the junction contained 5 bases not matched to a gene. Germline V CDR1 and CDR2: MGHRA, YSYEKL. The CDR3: CASSQEGQSRNSPLHF. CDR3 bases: TGCGCCAGCAGCCAAGAGGGACAGAGCCGTAATTCACCCCTCCACTTT.

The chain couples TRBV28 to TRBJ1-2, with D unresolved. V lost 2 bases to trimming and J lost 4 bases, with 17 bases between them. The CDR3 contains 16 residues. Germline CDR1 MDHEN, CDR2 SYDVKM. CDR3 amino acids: CASSLVSQQFIYGYTF. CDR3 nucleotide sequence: TGTGCCAGCAGTTTAGTAAGTCAGCAATTCATCTATGGCTACACCTTC.

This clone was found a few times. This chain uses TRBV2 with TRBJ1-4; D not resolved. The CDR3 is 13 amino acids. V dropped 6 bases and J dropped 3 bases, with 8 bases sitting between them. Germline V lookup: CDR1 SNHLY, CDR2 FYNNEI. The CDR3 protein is CASRIPPNEKLFF. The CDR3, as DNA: TGTGCCAGCAGGATACCGCCTAATGAAAAACTGTTTTTT.

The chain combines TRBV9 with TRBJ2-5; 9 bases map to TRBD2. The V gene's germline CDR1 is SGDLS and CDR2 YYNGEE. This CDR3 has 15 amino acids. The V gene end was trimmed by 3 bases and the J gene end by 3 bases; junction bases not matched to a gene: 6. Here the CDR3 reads CASSASGEPKETQYF. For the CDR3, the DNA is TGTGCCAGCAGCGCTAGCGGGGAACCAAAAGAGACCCAGTACTTC.

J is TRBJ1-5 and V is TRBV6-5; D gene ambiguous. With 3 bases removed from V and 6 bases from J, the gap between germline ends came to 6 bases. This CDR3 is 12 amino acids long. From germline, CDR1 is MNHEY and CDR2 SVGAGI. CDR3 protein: CASSYPGQPQHF. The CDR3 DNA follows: TGTGCCAGCAGTTATCCGGGTCAGCCCCAGCATTTT.

CDR3 protein: CASSAWGGRGEQYV. CDR3 sequence (DNA): TGTGCCAGCAGTGCCTGGGGCGGGCGAGGCGAGCAGTACGTC. The chain uses TRBV6-6 and TRBJ2-7; tentatively, D is TRBD1 or TRBD2 (5 bases each). The CDR3 covers 14 residues. Germline V gene sequence: CDR1 MNHNY, CDR2 SVGAGI (reference sequence). V was shortened by 5 bases and J by 6 bases, with 17 bases between the two germline ends.

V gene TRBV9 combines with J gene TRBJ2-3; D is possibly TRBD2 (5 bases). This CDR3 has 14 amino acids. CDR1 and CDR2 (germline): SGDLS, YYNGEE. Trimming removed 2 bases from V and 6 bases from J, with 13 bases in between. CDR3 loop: CASSVGWGEDTQYF. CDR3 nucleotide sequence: TGTGCCAGCAGCGTGGGCTGGGGAGAGGATACGCAGTATTTT.

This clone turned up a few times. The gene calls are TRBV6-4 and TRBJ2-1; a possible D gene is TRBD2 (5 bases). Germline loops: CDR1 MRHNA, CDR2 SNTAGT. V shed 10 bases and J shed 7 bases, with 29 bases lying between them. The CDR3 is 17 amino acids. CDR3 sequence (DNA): TGTGCCACCACGAATCTAGCTTTCTCGGGGTTTGGGAATGAGCAGTTCTTC. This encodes CATTNLAFSGFGNEQFF.

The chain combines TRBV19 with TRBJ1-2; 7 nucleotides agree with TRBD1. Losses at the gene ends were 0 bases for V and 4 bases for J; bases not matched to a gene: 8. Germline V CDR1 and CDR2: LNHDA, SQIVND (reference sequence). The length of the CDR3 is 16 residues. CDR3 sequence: CASSIDLRDRVYGYTF. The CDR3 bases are TGTGCCAGTAGTATAGATCTAAGAGACAGGGTCTATGGCTACACCTTC.

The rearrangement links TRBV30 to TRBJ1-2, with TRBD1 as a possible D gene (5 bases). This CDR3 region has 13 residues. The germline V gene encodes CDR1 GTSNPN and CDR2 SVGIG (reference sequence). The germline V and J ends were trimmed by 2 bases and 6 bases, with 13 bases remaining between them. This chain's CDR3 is CAWSQGGLDGYTF. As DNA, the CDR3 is TGTGCCTGGAGTCAGGGTGGTTTAGATGGCTACACCTTC.

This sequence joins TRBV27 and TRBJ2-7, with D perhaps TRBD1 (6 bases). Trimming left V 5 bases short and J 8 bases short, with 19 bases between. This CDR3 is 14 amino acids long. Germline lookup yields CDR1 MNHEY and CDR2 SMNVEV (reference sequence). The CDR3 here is CASSDPRQASQQYF. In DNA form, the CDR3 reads TGTGCCAGCAGTGACCCCCGACAGGCCTCTCAGCAGTACTTC.

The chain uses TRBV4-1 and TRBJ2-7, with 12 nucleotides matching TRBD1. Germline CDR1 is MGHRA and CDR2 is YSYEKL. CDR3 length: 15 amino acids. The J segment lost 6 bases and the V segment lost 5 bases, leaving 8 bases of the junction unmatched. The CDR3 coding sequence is TGCGCCAGCAGCGAAACCGGGACAGGGGGCGTCGAGCAGTACTTC. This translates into CASSETGTGGVEQYF.

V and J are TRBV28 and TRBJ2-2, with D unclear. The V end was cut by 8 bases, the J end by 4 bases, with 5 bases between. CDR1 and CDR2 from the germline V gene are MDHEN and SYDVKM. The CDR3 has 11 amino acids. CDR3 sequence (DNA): TGTGCCAGCGGTCTCACCGGGGAGCTGTTTTTT. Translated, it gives CASGLTGELFF.

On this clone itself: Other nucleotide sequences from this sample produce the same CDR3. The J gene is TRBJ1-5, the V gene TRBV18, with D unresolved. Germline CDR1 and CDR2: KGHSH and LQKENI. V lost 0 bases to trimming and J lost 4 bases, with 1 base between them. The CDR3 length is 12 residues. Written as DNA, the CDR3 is TGTGCCAGCTCACCACCGAATCAGCCCCAGCATTTT. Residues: CASSPPNQPQHF.

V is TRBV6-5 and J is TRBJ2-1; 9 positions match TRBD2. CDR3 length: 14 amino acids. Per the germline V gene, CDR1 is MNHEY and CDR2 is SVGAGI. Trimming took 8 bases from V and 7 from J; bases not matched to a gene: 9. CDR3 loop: CASEAGGPYNEQFF. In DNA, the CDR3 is TGTGCCAGCGAGGCGGGGGGGCCGTATAATGAGCAGTTCTTC.

CDR3 sequence: CASSLRDRELSFF. In DNA form, the CDR3 reads TGTGCCAGCAGTCTCCGGGACAGGGAACTTAGCTTCTTT. The V and J genes are TRBV27 and TRBJ1-1; TRBD1 matches 9 bases. The CDR3 runs 13 residues. Germline CDR1 is MNHEY and CDR2 is SMNVEV (reference sequence). V shed 5 bases and J 14 bases; nucleotides not matched to a gene: 12.

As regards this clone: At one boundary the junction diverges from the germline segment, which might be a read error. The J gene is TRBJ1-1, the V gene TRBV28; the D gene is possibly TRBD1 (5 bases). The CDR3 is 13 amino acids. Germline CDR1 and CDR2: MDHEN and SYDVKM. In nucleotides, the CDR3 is TGTGCCAGCTGTTTGGGGGGTGGGACTGAAGCTTTCTTT. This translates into CASCLGGGTEAFF.

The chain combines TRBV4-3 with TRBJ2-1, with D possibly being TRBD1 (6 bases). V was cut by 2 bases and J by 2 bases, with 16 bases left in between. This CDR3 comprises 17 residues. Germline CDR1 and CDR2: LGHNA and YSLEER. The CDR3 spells CASSQFPRGFAYNEQFF. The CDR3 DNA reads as TGCGCCAGCAGCCAATTCCCCAGGGGATTTGCCTACAATGAGCAGTTCTTC.

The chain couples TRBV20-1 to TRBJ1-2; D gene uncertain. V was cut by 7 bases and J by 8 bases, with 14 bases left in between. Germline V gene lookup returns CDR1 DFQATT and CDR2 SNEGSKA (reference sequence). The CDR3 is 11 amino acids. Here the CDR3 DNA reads TGCAGTGACACTCCGACGGGAGGCTACACCTTC. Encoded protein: CSDTPTGGYTF.

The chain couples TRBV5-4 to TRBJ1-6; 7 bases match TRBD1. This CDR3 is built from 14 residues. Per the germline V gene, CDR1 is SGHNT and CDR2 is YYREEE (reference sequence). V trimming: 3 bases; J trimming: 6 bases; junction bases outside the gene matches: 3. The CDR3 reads CASSWDSSNSPLHF. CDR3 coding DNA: TGTGCCAGCAGCTGGGACAGCTCTAATTCACCCCTCCACTTT.